Presented here are 5 T cell receptor beta chains from one specimen sequenced in a study of cytomegalovirus exposure and HLA in healthy donors (dated by TCRdb to the late 2010s). Library preparation was by the immunoSEQ multiplex PCR assay. For the multiplex PCR, a mixture combining 60 forward primers for TCR Vbeta segments and 13 reverse primers for TCR Jbeta segments was used. TCRdb stores this immuneACCESS table with in-frame sequences only. Part of the clones is absent; in the studies checked, under half of the shortfall reflects unresolved V genes, and no reason is known for the rest. The sample includes 70,000 to 85,000 clones, with under 70% observed a single time. 5% to 6% of the sample is held by the ten biggest clonotypes. Sample: PBMCs. Source of these receptors: a man under 40 in good health and CMV-seropositive.

The gene calls are TRBV11-3 and TRBJ2-1; 8 positions agree with TRBD2. The CDR3 has 14 amino acids. Per the germline V gene, CDR1 is SGHNT and CDR2 is YENEEA. With V trimmed by 0 bases and J by 7 bases, 2 bases remained unmatched. The CDR3 DNA reads as TGTGCCAGCAGCTTAGATGGCGGGGGGAATGAGCAGTTCTTC. It codes for CASSLDGGGNEQFF. The variable domain in full, completed from reference TRBV11-3 and TRBJ2-1, reads EAGVVQSPRYKIIEKKQPVAFWCNPISGHNTLYWYLQNLGQGPELLIRYENEEAVDDSQLPKDRFSAERLKGVDSTLKIQPAELGDSAVYLCASSLDGGGNEQFFGPGTRLTVL.

This clone is categorized as medium-sized. The chain's CDR3 is CASGEGAGANVLTF. The DNA for the CDR3 is TGTGCCAGCGGAGAGGGGGCTGGGGCCAACGTCCTGACTTTC. The rearrangement links TRBV7-6 to TRBJ2-6; D possibly corresponds to TRBD1 (6 bases). V was shortened by 8 bases and J by 2 bases, with 10 bases between the two germline ends. The CDR3 has 14 residues. Germline V gene lookup returns CDR1 SGHVS and CDR2 FNYEAQ.

The V gene is TRBV28, the J gene TRBJ2-7, with TRBD1 matching 7 bases. With V trimmed by 5 bases and J by 5 bases, 9 bases remained unmatched. The CDR3 consists of 14 residues. Germline CDR1 MDHEN, CDR2 SYDVKM. The CDR3 is CASSRDRVGNEQYF. CDR3 coding DNA: TGTGCCAGCAGTCGAGACAGGGTAGGCAACGAGCAGTACTTC.

This clone turned up a few times. The V gene is TRBV7-9, the J gene TRBJ2-3, with TRBD1 matching 8 bases. The CDR3 has 16 amino acids. V was pared by 4 bases and J by 2 bases, with 8 bases of the junction left unmatched. Germline CDR1 and CDR2: SEHNR and FQNEAQ (reference sequence). The DNA for the CDR3 is TGTGCCAGCAGCTCCGGACAGGGTTTTAACACAGATACGCAGTATTTT. It encodes CASSSGQGFNTDTQYF. Filled out from reference TRBV7-9 and TRBJ2-3, the complete variable domain reads DTGVSQNPRHKITKRGQNVTFRCDPISEHNRLYWYRQTLGQGPEFLTYFQNEAQLEKSRLLSDRFSAERPKGSFSTLEIQRTEQGDSAMYLCASSSGQGFNTDTQYFGPGTRLTVL.

The V call is TRBV15, the J call TRBJ2-7; 7 nucleotides agree with TRBD1. CDR1 and CDR2 (germline): LNHNV, YYDKDF (reference sequence). After removal of 4 bases from V and 3 bases from J, the junction contained 6 bases not matched to a gene. The length of the CDR3 is 14 residues. CDR3 residues: CATSNNRGRYEQYF. CDR3 coding DNA: TGTGCCACCAGCAACAACAGGGGCCGCTACGAGCAGTACTTC.